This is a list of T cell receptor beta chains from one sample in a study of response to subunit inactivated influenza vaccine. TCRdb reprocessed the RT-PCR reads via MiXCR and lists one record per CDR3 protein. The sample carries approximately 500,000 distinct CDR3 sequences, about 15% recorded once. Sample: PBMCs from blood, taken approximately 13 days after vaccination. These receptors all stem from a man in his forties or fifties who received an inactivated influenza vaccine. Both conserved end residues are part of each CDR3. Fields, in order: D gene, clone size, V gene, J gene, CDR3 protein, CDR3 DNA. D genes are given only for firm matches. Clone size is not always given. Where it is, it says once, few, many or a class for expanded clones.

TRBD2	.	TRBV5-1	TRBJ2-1	CASRTWSGGGREQFF	TGCGCCAGCAGAACTTGGTCGGGAGGGGGTCGGGAGCAGTTCTTC
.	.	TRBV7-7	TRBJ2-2	CASNGGGDTGELFF	TGTGCCAGCAACGGGGGCGGCGACACCGGGGAGCTGTTTTTT
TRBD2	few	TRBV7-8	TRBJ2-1	CASSLWTSGGNEQFF	TGTGCCAGCAGCTTGTGGACTAGCGGGGGTAATGAGCAGTTCTTC
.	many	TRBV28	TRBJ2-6	CASSSPFTVSGANVLTF	TGTGCCAGCAGTTCACCCTTTACAGTCTCTGGGGCCAACGTCCTGACTTTC
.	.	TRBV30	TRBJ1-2	CAWNGIGGAVGYTF	TGTGCCTGGAATGGAATTGGGGGCGCGGTCGGCTACACCTTC
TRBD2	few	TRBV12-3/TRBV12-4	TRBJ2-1	CASVPLAGVYNEQFF	TGTGCCAGCGTACCACTAGCGGGGGTTTACAATGAGCAGTTCTTC
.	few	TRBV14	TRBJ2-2	CASSQERNRRTGELFF	TGTGCCAGCAGCCAAGAAAGGAACAGACGCACCGGGGAGCTGTTTTTT
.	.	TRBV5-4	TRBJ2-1	CASSPTGSARSNEQFF	TGTGCCAGCAGCCCGACCGGGAGCGCACGAAGTAATGAGCAGTTCTTC
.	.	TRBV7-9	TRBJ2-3	CASSPQTGRGDTQYF	TGTGCCAGCAGCCCCCAGACAGGGAGGGGAGATACGCAGTATTTT
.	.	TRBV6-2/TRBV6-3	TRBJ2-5	CASSDLTMTSETQYF	TGTGCCAGCAGCGACCTGACTATGACCTCGGAGACCCAGTACTTC
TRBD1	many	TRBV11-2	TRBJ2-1	CASSQGVYNEQFF	TGTGCCAGCAGTCAGGGGGTCTACAATGAGCAGTTCTTC
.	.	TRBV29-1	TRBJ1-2	CSVKGAGEEGYTF	TGCAGCGTCAAAGGGGCAGGGGAGGAAGGCTACACCTTC
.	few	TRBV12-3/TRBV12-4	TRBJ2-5	CASSLSSNRVETQYF	TGTGCCAGCAGTTTAAGTTCGAACAGGGTAGAGACCCAGTACTTC
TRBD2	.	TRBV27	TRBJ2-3	CASSPLAGAEDTQYF	TGTGCCAGCAGTCCGCTAGCGGGGGCGGAAGATACGCAGTATTTT
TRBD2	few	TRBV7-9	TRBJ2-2	CASNLAGEIGELFF	TGTGCCAGCAACTTAGCGGGGGAGATCGGGGAGCTGTTTTTT
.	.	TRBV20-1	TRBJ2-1	CSASQGPSYNEQFF	TGCAGTGCTAGCCAGGGTCCCTCCTACAATGAGCAGTTCTTC
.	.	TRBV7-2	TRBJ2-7	CASNPQFGAGEQYF	TGTGCCAGCAATCCGCAGTTTGGGGCGGGCGAGCAGTACTTC
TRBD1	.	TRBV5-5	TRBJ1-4	CASRHEPGQNNEKLFF	TGTGCCAGCAGACACGAGCCGGGACAGAATAATGAAAAACTGTTTTTT
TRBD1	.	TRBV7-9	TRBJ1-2	CASSGGDRVGYGYTF	TGTGCCAGCAGCGGAGGAGACAGGGTGGGCTATGGCTACACCTTC
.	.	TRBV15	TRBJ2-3	CATSRGVIGAGDTQYF	TGTGCCACCAGCAGAGGGGTTATAGGGGCAGGGGATACGCAGTATTTT
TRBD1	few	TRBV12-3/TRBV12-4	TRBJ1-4	CASTWGTGSEKLFF	TGTGCCAGCACCTGGGGGACAGGGAGTGAAAAACTGTTTTTT
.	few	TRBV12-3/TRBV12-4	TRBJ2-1	CASSGVNNEQFF	TGTGCCAGCAGCGGGGTGAATAATGAGCAGTTCTTC
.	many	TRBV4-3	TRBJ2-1	CASSQDRRSSYNEQFF	TGCGCCAGCAGCCAAGATAGAAGGAGCTCCTACAATGAGCAGTTCTTC
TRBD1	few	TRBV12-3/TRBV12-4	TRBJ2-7	CASSFFEGADEQYF	TGTGCCAGCAGTTTTTTCGAGGGGGCAGATGAGCAGTACTTC
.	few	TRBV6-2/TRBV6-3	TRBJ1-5	CASRPNRPTQNRQPQHF	TGTGCCAGCAGACCGAATCGACCGACTCAAAACCGTCAGCCCCAGCATTTT
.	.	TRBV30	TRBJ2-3	CAWSVGQPADTQYF	TGTGCCTGGAGTGTCGGACAGCCCGCAGATACGCAGTATTTT
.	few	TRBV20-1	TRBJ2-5	CSAHRGSIQETQYF	TGCAGTGCCCATAGGGGCTCAATCCAAGAGACCCAGTACTTC
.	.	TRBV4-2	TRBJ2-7	CASSQDKSGLYEQYF	TGTGCCAGCAGCCAAGATAAGTCAGGGCTCTACGAGCAGTACTTC
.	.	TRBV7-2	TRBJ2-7	CASSSVMGQYF	TGTGCCAGCAGCTCCGTGATGGGGCAGTACTTC
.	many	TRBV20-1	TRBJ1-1	CSAEGGLTEAFF	TGCAGTGCTGAGGGTGGGTTAACTGAAGCTTTCTTT
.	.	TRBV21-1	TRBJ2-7	CASSKGSSYEQYF	TGTGCCAGCAGCAAAGGCAGTTCCTACGAGCAGTACTTC
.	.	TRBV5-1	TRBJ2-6	CASRPTVVSGANVLTF	TGCGCCAGCAGGCCCACAGTCGTCTCTGGGGCCAACGTCCTGACTTTC
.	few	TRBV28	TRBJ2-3	CASADPKSYTQYF	TGTGCCAGCGCGGACCCAAAGAGCTATACGCAGTATTTT
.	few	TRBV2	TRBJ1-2	CASSGGSSNYGYTF	TGTGCCAGCAGTGGAGGTTCCAGCAACTATGGCTACACCTTC
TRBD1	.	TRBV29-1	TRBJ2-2	CSVVVFGTANTGELFF	TGCAGCGTTGTGGTGTTTGGGACAGCGAACACCGGGGAGCTGTTTTTT
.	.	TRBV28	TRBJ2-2	CASSLGAWNTGELFF	TGTGCCAGCAGTTTGGGGGCGTGGAACACCGGGGAGCTGTTTTTT
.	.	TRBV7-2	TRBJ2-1	CASSLGRQTNEQFF	TGTGCCAGCAGCTTAGGTCGACAAACAAATGAGCAGTTCTTC
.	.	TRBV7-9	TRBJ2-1	CASSDTTETTSYNEQFF	TGTGCCAGCAGCGATACTACCGAGACTACCTCCTACAATGAGCAGTTCTTC
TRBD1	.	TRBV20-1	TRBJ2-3	CSAPQGASTDTQYF	TGCAGTGCTCCACAGGGGGCGAGCACAGATACGCAGTATTTT
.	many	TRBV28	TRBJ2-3	CASSRGYTDTQYF	TGTGCCAGTTCCAGGGGATACACAGATACGCAGTATTTT
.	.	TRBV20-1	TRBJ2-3	CSAMDQASTDTQYF	TGCAGTGCTATGGACCAGGCTAGCACAGATACGCAGTATTTT
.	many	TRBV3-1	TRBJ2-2	CASSQDTLTAWNTGELFF	TGTGCCAGCAGCCAAGATACCCTGACAGCCTGGAACACCGGGGAGCTGTTTTTT
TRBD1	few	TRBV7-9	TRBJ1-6	CASSSDGQVSPLHF	TGTGCCAGCAGCTCAGACGGACAGGTTTCACCCCTCCACTTT
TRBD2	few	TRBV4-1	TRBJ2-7	CASSHRGGGRAYEQYF	TGCGCCAGCAGCCACCGAGGGGGCGGGAGGGCGTACGAGCAGTACTTC
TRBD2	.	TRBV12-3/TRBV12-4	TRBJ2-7	CARGVSGGPPSGSYEQYF	TGTGCCAGGGGGGTGAGCGGGGGGCCACCGTCTGGGTCCTACGAGCAGTACTTC
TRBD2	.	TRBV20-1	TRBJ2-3	CSAPTSGGGSTQYF	TGCAGTGCACCGACTAGCGGGGGGGGAAGTACGCAGTATTTT
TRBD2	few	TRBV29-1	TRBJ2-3	CSGRPGLAGDLDTQYF	TGCAGCGGCCGGCCGGGACTAGCGGGAGATCTAGATACGCAGTATTTT
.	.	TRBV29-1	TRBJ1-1	CSVCQQGGTEAFF	TGCAGCGTTTGCCAACAGGGAGGCACTGAAGCTTTCTTT
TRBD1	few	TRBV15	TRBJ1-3	CATSRGTGTVSGNTIYF	TGTGCCACCAGCAGGGGGACAGGCACTGTATCTGGAAACACCATATATTTT
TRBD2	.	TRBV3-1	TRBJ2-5	CASSQDPSGSRTQYF	TGTGCCAGCAGCCAAGACCCTAGCGGGTCGCGGACCCAGTACTTC
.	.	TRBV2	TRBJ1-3	CASSSAFSGNTIYF	TGTGCCAGCAGTTCGGCTTTCTCTGGAAACACCATATATTTT
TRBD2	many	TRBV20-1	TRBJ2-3	CSAAERETLDTQYF	TGCAGTGCGGCGGAGCGGGAGACGCTAGATACGCAGTATTTT
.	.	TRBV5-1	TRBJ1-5	CASGIEGPQPQHF	TGCGCCAGCGGAATTGAGGGCCCCCAGCCCCAGCATTTT
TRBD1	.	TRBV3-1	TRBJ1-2	CASSQDGQGANYGYTF	TGTGCCAGCAGCCAAGATGGACAGGGAGCTAACTATGGCTACACCTTC
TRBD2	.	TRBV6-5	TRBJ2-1	CASSYSLMSGRRNEQFF	TGTGCCAGCAGTTACTCCCTAATGAGCGGGAGACGGAATGAGCAGTTCTTC